The present T cell receptor (beta chain) was sequenced within a study of blood T cell repertoires in COVID-19 (dated by TCRdb to between 2020 and 2021). Notes on the research overall: The collaborator samples originated in the United States, Italy and Spain and spanned the acute and convalescent phases of COVID-19. The material from the prospective study consisted of cDNA or gDNA derived from T cells, B-cell-depleted T cells, or PBMCs. Subjects who had been exposed to COVID-19, were actively infected with it, or had recovered from it provided the deeply sampled blood TCRbeta repertoires that made up the dataset. A freely available public database, intended as a resource for researchers studying the immune response to SARS-CoV-2, is where the repertoires were released. The samples were drawn from the first 160 participants of the ongoing ImmuneRACE study and from some 1,300 subjects provided by 6 global collaborators. Sample metadata almost always included a de-identified subject ID, COVID-19 status, age in years and sex. HLA class I and class II types, where available, came from metadata supplied by the sample provider rather than from assay-based typing.

Note on this clone: Its antigen target is currently unknown. No much larger clone is present one base from it, and per-base qualities are unavailable.

The immunoSEQ Assay, a bias-controlled multiplex PCR, was used to amplify TCRbeta CDR3 regions from genomic DNA. The paper's processing steps were these. The number of nucleated cells in each sample was estimated from the amplification of reference gene primers within the assay. To quantify the absolute abundance of each unique TCRbeta CDR3 rearrangement, sequence reads were collapsed and filtered. Productive Simpson clonality was computed per sample as the square root of Simpson's diversity index over productive rearrangements. Entries here come from immuneACCESS through TCRdb and include only in-frame sequences with V and J called. Some clones fail to appear in such tables; in the studies checked, an unresolved V gene covers under half of the shortfall, and the cause of the remainder is unknown. V and J calls and clone size are as listed in that table; D and trimming were resolved from the DNA. Across this sample there are about 72,000 clones, with just over 85% seen only once. Of the sample, 6.5% to 9% is held by the ten largest clones.

The paper's findings and limits, for the study overall: The quantity of clinical and demographic metadata differed by source and by participant and was supplied without curation.

V is clipped by 4 bases and J by 3 bases, and the sequence between their germline boundaries is 10 bases long. The CDR3 covers 14 residues, taking in both the cysteine and the phenylalanine. Only CDR3 DNA is held: 42 bases, read in frame from base 1. The germline V gene (reference sequence) specifies LNHNV as CDR1 and YYDKDF as CDR2. Each collaborating institution followed its own protocols to collect whole blood in K2EDTA tubes. For TCRbeta analysis, collaborator samples were shipped as frozen whole blood, as isolated PBMCs, or as DNA extracted from either sample type. The clonotype originates from a young man with acute or convalescent COVID-19. The rearranged chain carries TRBV15 and TRBJ2-1, with no D gene named confidently. Source material: peripheral blood. The DNA is as follows: TGTGCCACCAGCACCTATTCGGGCTACAATGAGCAGTTCTTC. Its product reads: CATSTYSGYNEQFF.